A single T cell receptor beta chain is shown here with its context. Its antigen is undetermined. This sample stems from a study of vaccination and CD4 T cells after COVID-19. This CDR3 region has 14 residues. Losses at the gene ends were 4 bases for V and 5 bases for J; bases not matched to a gene: 4. Germline CDR1 LNHDA, CDR2 SQIVND (reference sequence). The Oncomine TCR Beta short-read assay was applied to DNA of cultured CD4+ T cells. Each CDR3 protein is one row after TCRdb ran MiXCR on the PCR reads. The repertoire holds more than 7,500 distinct CDR3 sequences, with more than 35% as singletons. Treatment defined: approximately nine-day PBMC culture with coronavirus spike peptide pools or control peptides (ViraFEST assay). Collection of the unexposed donor's CD4+ T cells took place before the COVID-19 pandemic (2011-2018). Cells permitting, SARS-CoV-2 S/N served as probes for unexposed-donor CD4+ T cells, and four cold-coronavirus spikes did too.

The sample was CD4+ T cells from blood, cultured in vitro. The chain couples TRBV19 to TRBJ2-2; 7 nucleotides align to TRBD1. The sequence derives from a human donor in good health. The CDR3 loop is CASSRLQGTGELFF. CDR3 coding DNA: TGTGCCAGTAGTAGATTACAGGGGACCGGGGAGCTGTTTTTT. Full variable domain (remainder filled in from reference TRBV19 and TRBJ2-2): DGGITQSPKYLFRKEGQNVTLSCEQNLNHDAMYWYRQDPGQGLRLIYYSQIVNDFQKGDIAEGYSVSREKKESFPLTVTSAQKNPTAFYLCASSRLQGTGELFFGEGSRLTVL.